This entry lists 20 T cell receptor beta chains sequenced from one sample in a study of T cells after yellow fever vaccination. From the 5' RACE reads, TCRdb called clonotypes with MiXCR, one entry per CDR3 protein. This table holds about 340,000 distinct CDR3 sequences, 7.5% to 9% found once. This sample comprised PBMCs, obtained on the day of the first yellow fever vaccination. The receptors were sampled from a man between 18 and 35 years old who received the YFV17D yellow fever vaccine.

V usage is TRBV10-3 and J usage is TRBJ2-3; TRBD1 is a possible D gene (5 bases). Germline CDR1 reads ENHRY; CDR2 reads SYGVKD. The CDR3 is 15 residues long. With 0 bases removed from V and 0 bases from J, the gap between germline ends came to 7 bases. The CDR3 sequence: CAISESGHSTDTQYF. CDR3 bases: TGTGCCATCAGTGAGTCCGGACATAGCACAGATACGCAGTATTTT.

The chain couples TRBV7-2 to TRBJ1-5; 7 nucleotides line up with TRBD1. Germline trimming cut 1 base from V and 5 bases from J; bases unmatched to any gene: 8. The CDR3 is 16 residues long. Germline assignment: CDR1 SGHTA and CDR2 FQGNSA. The CDR3 here is CASSLGVRGSDQPQHF. In DNA form, the CDR3 reads TGTGCCAGCAGCTTAGGAGTCAGGGGGTCGGATCAGCCCCAGCATTTT.

Notes on this clonotype: Given a much more abundant clone one base away, this may be a read error. The CDR3 nucleotides read TGTGCCTGCAGTCCTCCCCGTCGGACAGGGGGAGCCAAAAACATTCAGTACTTC. It specifies CACSPPRRTGGAKNIQYF. The rearrangement links TRBV11-1 to TRBJ2-4, with 10 bases lining up with TRBD1. In germline, CDR1 is SGHAT, CDR2 FQDESV (reference sequence). This CDR3 spans 18 amino acids.

This clonotype came up many times. The rearrangement links TRBV4-2 to TRBJ2-4; no definite D call. Germline lookup yields CDR1 LGHNA and CDR2 YNFKEQ. V was shortened by 0 bases and J by 0 bases, with 9 bases between the two germline ends. This CDR3 is built from 16 residues. The CDR3 DNA reads as TGTGCCAGCAGCCAAGAGTCCAGGTTAGCCAAAAACATTCAGTACTTC. As protein: CASSQESRLAKNIQYF.

This clonotype has just a few counts. The chain recombines TRBV15 with TRBJ2-5, with D uncertain. The CDR3 sequence is 15 residues long. V was clipped by 0 bases and J by 1 base, with 9 bases between them. The V gene's germline CDR1 is LNHNV and CDR2 YYDKDF (reference sequence). The CDR3 DNA sequence: TGTGCCACCAGCAGAGATGGAAACGTCCAAGAGACCCAGTACTTC. This codes for CATSRDGNVQETQYF.

The V and J genes are TRBV6-1 and TRBJ2-1; no firm D call. The V end lost 5 bases, the J end lost 4 bases, and 6 bases lay between the germline ends. Germline CDR1 MNHNS, CDR2 SASEGT. This CDR3 is 12 amino acids long. CDR3 sequence: CASSTLYNEQFF. The CDR3 DNA follows: TGTGCCAGCAGTACATTATACAATGAGCAGTTCTTC.

Only one count was recorded for this clonotype. This may be a read error: a much more frequent sequence differs by one nucleotide. The chain combines TRBV15 with TRBJ2-1; D is perhaps TRBD1 (6 bases). This CDR3 has 15 amino acids. The germline V gene has CDR1 LNHNV and CDR2 YYDKDF (reference sequence). CDR3 coding DNA: TGTGGCACCAGCCCAGGGGCTAGCTCCTACAATGAGCAGTTCTTC. Its translation: CGTSPGASSYNEQFF. Supplemented by reference TRBV15 and TRBJ2-1, the full variable domain reads DAMVIQNPRYQVTQFGKPVTLSCSQTLNHNVMYWYQQKSSQAPKLLFHYYDKDFNNEADTPDNFQSRRPNTSFCFLDIRSPGLGDTAMYLCGTSPGASSYNEQFFGPGTRLTVL.

In this sample, this clonotype turned up many times. The chain couples TRBV5-1 to TRBJ2-7; D remains ambiguous. The ends were cut back, 1 base at V and 3 bases at J, with 8 bases in the middle. This CDR3 is built from 13 residues. Germline assignment: CDR1 SGHRS and CDR2 YFSETQ. In DNA, the CDR3 is TGCGCCAGCAGCTTGTGGGCAGACTACGAGCAGTACGTC. Its protein product is CASSLWADYEQYV.

This chain links TRBV10-3 with TRBJ1-2; 9 bases fit TRBD1. In germline, CDR1 is ENHRY, CDR2 SYGVKD. The CDR3 spans 17 residues. With 7 bases clipped from V and 6 bases from J, the junction kept 18 bases outside the gene matches. CDR3 in amino acids: CAIKPLAGTGKEHGYTF. CDR3 nucleotides: TGTGCCATCAAACCCCTGGCTGGGACAGGGAAGGAACATGGCTACACCTTC.

This sequence joins TRBV7-2 and TRBJ2-1; D is possibly TRBD1 or TRBD2 (5 bases each). CDR3 length: 14 amino acids. Germline V CDR1 and CDR2: SGHTA, FQGNSA. V was pared by 6 bases and J by 5 bases, with 14 bases between. The CDR3: CASRVGPKDNEQFF. CDR3 DNA: TGTGCCAGCAGAGTGGGACCAAAAGACAATGAGCAGTTCTTC.

This chain joins TRBV12-3 or TRBV12-4 and TRBJ1-1; D call uncertain. The CDR3 loop spans 14 amino acids. The ends were cut back, 4 bases at V and 0 bases at J, with 9 bases in the middle. The CDR3 DNA reads TGTGCCAGCAGTTCCAGATACATGAACACTGAAGCTTTCTTT. As protein: CASSSRYMNTEAFF.

This clonotype was seen repeatedly, ten times or more. V and J are TRBV14 and TRBJ1-4; D is uncertain. V lost 0 bases and J 4 bases, leaving 15 bases between the germline ends. Germline CDR1 is SGHDN and CDR2 is FVKESK. CDR3 length equals 17 residues. The CDR3: CASSQDTLSWVNEKLFF. In DNA form, the CDR3 reads TGTGCCAGCAGCCAAGATACGTTATCCTGGGTTAATGAAAAACTGTTTTTT. Full variable domain (remainder filled in from reference TRBV14 and TRBJ1-4): EAGVTQFPSHSVIEKGQTVTLRCDPISGHDNLYWYRRVMGKEIKFLLHFVKESKQDESGMPNNRFLAERTGGTYSTLKVQPAELEDSGVYFCASSQDTLSWVNEKLFFGSGTQLSVL.

J is TRBJ1-1 and V is TRBV7-9; maybe TRBD1 (5 bases). V was shortened by 5 bases and J by 0 bases, with 19 bases between the two germline ends. The V gene's germline CDR1 is SEHNR and CDR2 FQNEAQ (reference sequence). CDR3 length: 17 amino acids. CDR3 residues: CASSTTGGYWVNTEAFF. In DNA, the CDR3 is TGTGCCAGCAGCACGACGGGGGGGTACTGGGTGAACACTGAAGCTTTCTTT.

This clonotype was observed a handful of times. The CDR3 nucleotides are TGTGCCAGCAGTTTTAGAGTGGCCGCGGCAGTATTTAATTCACCCCTCCACTTT. Its translation: CASSFRVAAAVFNSPLHF. The rearrangement uses TRBV12-3 or TRBV12-4 and TRBJ1-6; D is unclear. The CDR3 has 18 amino acids. Trimming took 3 bases from V and 6 from J, leaving 21 bases between them.

This clonotype was recorded a few times. The CDR3 loop is CASSPQGTGVRTQYF. The CDR3, as DNA: TGTGCCAGCAGCCCCCAAGGGACAGGGGTGAGGACCCAGTACTTC. The gene calls are TRBV11-2 and TRBJ2-5; TRBD1 aligns across 10 bases. The germline V gene encodes CDR1 SGHAT and CDR2 FQNNGV. The V gene end was trimmed by 5 bases and the J gene end by 7 bases; junction bases not matched to a gene: 10. This CDR3 contains 15 residues.

This clonotype was counted ten times or more. The chain is built from TRBV6-5 and TRBJ1-2; D is uncertain. This CDR3 has 12 amino acids. The V gene's germline CDR1 is MNHEY and CDR2 SVGAGI. Trimming removed 9 bases from V and 0 bases from J, with 8 bases in between. CDR3 sequence reads: CASEGTNYGYTF. Written as DNA, the CDR3 is TGTGCCAGTGAGGGTACTAACTATGGCTACACCTTC.

In its sample, this clonotype was seen a few times. The rearrangement joins TRBV12-5 to TRBJ2-3, with 11 bases fitting TRBD2. V lost 2 bases, J lost 5 bases, and 6 bases stayed unmatched. This CDR3 is 16 amino acids long. Germline assignment: CDR1 LGHNT and CDR2 FRNRAP. DNA of the CDR3: TGTGCTAGTGGTTTGTATAGCGGGGGGGCAATAGATACGCAGTATTTT. It yields the protein CASGLYSGGAIDTQYF. Full variable domain (missing parts from reference TRBV12-5 and TRBJ2-3): DARVTQTPRHKVTEMGQEVTMRCQPILGHNTVFWYRQTMMQGLELLAYFRNRAPLDDSGMPKDRFSAEMPDATLATLKIQPSEPRDSAVYFCASGLYSGGAIDTQYFGPGTRLTVL.

This clonotype was seen only a few times. The V call is TRBV4-3, the J call TRBJ1-1, with D perhaps TRBD1 (5 bases). Trimming took 1 base from V and 10 from J, leaving 16 bases between them. This CDR3 comprises 14 residues. CDR1 is LGHNA, CDR2 YSLEER, per germline. CDR3 loop: CASSQASVRGRAFF. CDR3 in DNA: TGCGCCAGCAGCCAAGCCTCGGTTAGGGGACGAGCTTTCTTT.

The gene calls are TRBV19 and TRBJ2-7; 8 bases line up with TRBD1. V was clipped by 6 bases and J by 4 bases; unmatched bases: 11. This CDR3 has 15 amino acids. Per the germline V gene, CDR1 is LNHDA and CDR2 is SQIVND (reference sequence). The CDR3 sequence is CASSLMGQAFYEQYF. CDR3 bases: TGTGCCAGTAGCCTAATGGGACAGGCCTTTTACGAGCAGTACTTC. The variable domain in full, completed from reference TRBV19 and TRBJ2-7, reads DGGITQSPKYLFRKEGQNVTLSCEQNLNHDAMYWYRQDPGQGLRLIYYSQIVNDFQKGDIAEGYSVSREKKESFPLTVTSAQKNPTAFYLCASSLMGQAFYEQYFGPGTRLTVT.

This chain links TRBV28 with TRBJ1-5; 7 nucleotides line up with TRBD1. Germline CDR1 MDHEN, CDR2 SYDVKM. The CDR3 has 14 residues. J was trimmed by 3 bases and V by 6 bases; bases with no gene match: 5. CDR3 bases: TGTGCCAGCAGATCCGGGACAGCCAATCAGCCCCAGCATTTT. Its translation is CASRSGTANQPQHF.